The rows below give T cell receptor beta chains drawn from one sample of a study of breast tumors, draining lymph nodes, adjacent tissues. TCRdb redid the calling of the multiplex PCR reads with MiXCR, one entry per CDR3 protein. The table lists some 65,000 distinct CDR3 sequences, 43% of them singletons, with roughly 9% in the top ten. Specimen: breast tumor tissue. Every receptor here comes from a female donor with breast cancer. Some clones in this sample may be carry-over from other donors' samples. CDR3s include the opening cysteine and the closing phenylalanine or tryptophan. D genes are given only for firm matches. Clone size is not always given. Where it is, it says once, few, many or a class for expanded clones.

TGTGCCAGCAGTTACCCAGGGGGTGGTCAGCCCCAGCATTTT	CASSYPGGGQPQHF	14	TRBV6-6	TRBD1	.	TRBJ1-5
TGTGCCAGCAGCACCCGAGGACAGGGGGCCAACGTCCTGACTTTC	CASSTRGQGANVLTF	15	TRBV7-3	.	.	TRBJ2-6
TGTGCCTACCGACAGGGTAATCAGCCCCAGCATTTT	CAYRQGNQPQHF	12	TRBV5-8	TRBD1	many	TRBJ1-5
TGCAGTGCCTCGTTGGGGGCGCTGGAAAAACTGTTTTTT	CSASLGALEKLFF	13	TRBV20-1	.	many	TRBJ1-4
TGTGCCAGCGGCCAGGGGACCAGAGAGAACCAGTACTTC	CASGQGTRENQYF	13	TRBV7-3	.	.	TRBJ2-5
TGTGCCAGCAGTTACCCCCTAGGGGACTGGAGCAATCAGCCCCAGCATTTT	CASSYPLGDWSNQPQHF	17	TRBV6-2/TRBV6-3	.	many	TRBJ1-5
TGTGCCAGCAGCCAGAGCGAGATCACCGGGACTCTAAGCTCCTACAATGAGCAGTTCTTC	CASSQSEITGTLSSYNEQFF	20	TRBV5-6	.	.	TRBJ2-1
TGTGCCAGCAGCCATCGACAGGGGACGAACACCGGGGAGCTGCTTTTC	CASSHRQGTNTGELLF	16	TRBV14	TRBD1	once	TRBJ2-2
TGTGCCAGCAGTGCTCGGACTAGCGGGGGGTTTGGCACAGATACGCAGTATTTT	CASSARTSGGFGTDTQYF	18	TRBV6-6	TRBD2	.	TRBJ2-3
TGTGCCAGCAGTTTTCGGGCTGAAGCTTTCTTT	CASSFRAEAFF	11	TRBV6-6	.	many	TRBJ1-1
TGTGCCAGCAGCCACGGGACAGGGAACTACGAGCAGTACTTC	CASSHGTGNYEQYF	14	TRBV6-2/TRBV6-3	TRBD1	few	TRBJ2-7
TGTGCCAGCAGCCAGGGGCTCGGGGACTACGAGCAGTACTTC	CASSQGLGDYEQYF	14	TRBV4-2	.	many	TRBJ2-7
TGTGCCAGCAGCCCCCGCAGGGGGCGGGGAGAGACCCAGTACTTC	CASSPRRGRGETQYF	15	TRBV7-2	TRBD1	.	TRBJ2-5
TGTGCCAGCTCTAGCGGTCAGGGCTCCTACGAGCAGTACTTC	CASSSGQGSYEQYF	14	TRBV9	TRBD2	.	TRBJ2-7